Sequencing of this T cell receptor (beta chain) was carried out in a study of cytomegalovirus exposure and HLA in healthy donors. Study at large: An earlier analysis found fewer than 140 million unique TCR beta sequences from approximately 190 million T cells. Samples from HLA-typed donors yielded some 85 million unique TCRs in an early data release.

The PCR used 60 Vbeta and 13 Jbeta primers. Repertoires were generated with immunoSEQ multiplex PCR, while TCRdb's copy carries only in-frame clones and drops some. The table records 150,000 to 170,000 clones, more than 60% of them present only once. CDR1 and CDR2 from the germline V gene are MNHEY and SVGAGI. This CDR3 spans 14 amino acids. V lost 3 bases and J lost 3; bases outside the gene matches: 2. This clonotype was obtained from a woman aged 40 to 49 in good health and CMV-seronegative. The chain carries TRBV6-5 and TRBJ2-7; 10 bases are shared with TRBD1. Sequencing was carried out using PBMCs. The CDR3 reads CASSYGTGVYEQYF. The CDR3 nucleotides are TGTGCCAGCAGTTATGGGACAGGGGTCTACGAGCAGTACTTC.